The 21 T cell receptor beta chains listed next were all sequenced from one sample in a study of blood T cell repertoires in COVID-19. Here immunoSEQ multiplex PCR was the method, and the copy in TCRdb shows in-frame clones only, minus some. The sample holds some 190,000 clones, over 80% seen once. Sample: PBMCs or T cells enriched from blood (not recorded which). The receptors come from a woman younger than 45 who had been exposed to COVID-19.

The V gene is TRBV7-9, the J gene TRBJ2-1; 11 bases agree with TRBD2. The germline V gene has CDR1 SEHNR and CDR2 FQNEAQ (reference sequence). The CDR3 runs 14 residues. V dropped 3 bases and J dropped 5; count of bases not matched to a gene: 0. This CDR3 reads CASSLTSGNNEQFF. The CDR3 nucleotides read TGTGCCAGCAGCTTGACTAGCGGGAACAATGAGCAGTTCTTC. Combining the CDR3 with reference TRBV7-9 and TRBJ2-1 gives the whole variable domain DTGVSQNPRHKITKRGQNVTFRCDPISEHNRLYWYRQTLGQGPEFLTYFQNEAQLEKSRLLSDRFSAERPKGSFSTLEIQRTEQGDSAMYLCASSLTSGNNEQFFGPGTRLTVL.

V usage is TRBV11-2 and J usage is TRBJ1-3; D unresolved. In germline, CDR1 is SGHAT, CDR2 FQNNGV. The CDR3 has 13 amino acids. V lost 3 bases and J 6 bases, leaving 9 bases between the germline ends. The CDR3 nucleotides are TGTGCCAGCAGCTTTGGGAGTCCAAACACCATATATTTT. Amino acids: CASSFGSPNTIYF.

This clone was recorded only once. The chain carries TRBV6-5 and TRBJ1-5, with 8 bases matching TRBD1. The trim removed 10 bases at V and 2 bases at J, leaving 7 bases unmatched. This CDR3 region has 14 residues. Germline V lookup: CDR1 MNHEY, CDR2 SVGAGI. The CDR3 DNA reads as TGTGCCACCGTGGACAGGGAAGGCAATCAGCCCCAGCATTTT. Amino acid sequence: CATVDREGNQPQHF.

V usage is TRBV5-4 and J usage is TRBJ1-4; 8 nucleotides match TRBD1. The CDR3 covers 14 residues. Germline CDR1 reads SGHNT; CDR2 reads YYREEE (reference sequence). J was trimmed by 8 bases and V by 5 bases; bases with no gene match: 8. The CDR3 coding sequence is TGTGCCAGCAGTCTCCAGGGGGCGAGGGAAAAACTGTTTTTT. Residues: CASSLQGAREKLFF.

The rearrangement uses TRBV7-2 and TRBJ2-5, with a weak D call TRBD2 (5 bases). This CDR3 is 15 amino acids long. Germline assignment: CDR1 SGHTA and CDR2 FQGNSA. V dropped 4 bases and J dropped 5 bases, with 17 bases sitting between them. The CDR3 region is CASSSQDLPGETQYF. The CDR3 DNA sequence: TGTGCCAGCAGCTCCCAGGACCTCCCGGGGGAGACCCAGTACTTC. The whole variable domain, remainder taken from reference TRBV7-2 and TRBJ2-5, is GAGVSQSPSNKVTEKGKDVELRCDPISGHTALYWYRQSLGQGLEFLIYFQGNSAPDKSGLPSDRFSAERTGGSVSTLTIQRTQQEDSAVYLCASSSQDLPGETQYFGPGTRLLVL.

J is TRBJ2-5 and V is TRBV18, with D unresolved. The germline V gene encodes CDR1 KGHSH and CDR2 LQKENI. CDR3 length: 11 residues. V lost 6 bases and J 7 bases, leaving 9 bases between the germline ends. This chain's CDR3 is CASSPSGTQYF. The CDR3 DNA follows: TGTGCCAGCTCCCCCTCCGGGACCCAGTACTTC. Supplemented by reference TRBV18 and TRBJ2-5, the full variable domain reads NAGVMQNPRHLVRRRGQEARLRCSPMKGHSHVYWYRQLPEEGLKFMVYLQKENIIDESGMPKERFSAEFPKEGPSILRIQQVVRGDSAAYFCASSPSGTQYFGPGTRLLVL.

Note on this clone: A single base separates this from a much larger clone, so it may be a read error. At the DNA level, this CDR3 is encoded by other sequences in the same sample as well. The J gene is TRBJ1-5, the V gene TRBV7-9, with D unresolved. The CDR3 is 13 amino acids. The germline gives CDR1 SEHNR, CDR2 FQNEAQ (reference sequence). Deletions cut 4 bases from V and 0 bases from J, with 4 bases between. The DNA of the CDR3 is TGTGCCAGCAGCTCGTATAGCAATCAGCCCCAGCATTTT. This translates into CASSSYSNQPQHF.

The J gene is TRBJ1-2, the V gene TRBV12-3 or TRBV12-4; 9 bases agree with TRBD1. J lost 5 bases, V lost 5 bases, and 3 bases had no gene match. CDR3 size: 13 residues. In DNA, the CDR3 is TGTGCCAGCAGTAAAGACAGGGGGTATGGCTACACCTTC. Amino acid sequence: CASSKDRGYGYTF.

The chain combines TRBV27 with TRBJ1-4, with 7 bases lining up with TRBD1. The CDR3 is 13 residues long. Trimming cost V 7 bases and J 7 bases; bases outside gene matches: 6. Germline V lookup: CDR1 MNHEY, CDR2 SMNVEV (reference sequence). The CDR3 sequence: CASIQGRSEKLFF. CDR3 DNA: TGTGCCAGCATACAGGGGCGGAGTGAAAAACTGTTTTTT. The whole variable domain, filled in from reference TRBV27 and TRBJ1-4, reads EAQVTQNPRYLITVTGKKLTVTCSQNMNHEYMSWYRQDPGLGLRQIYYSMNVEVTDKGDVPEGYKVSRKEKRNFPLILESPSPNQTSLYFCASIQGRSEKLFFGSGTQLSVL.

The chain employs TRBV18 and TRBJ2-5; tentative D call: TRBD1 (6 bases). V lost 6 bases to trimming and J lost 0 bases, with 17 bases between them. The CDR3 runs 16 residues. Germline CDR1 reads KGHSH; CDR2 reads LQKENI. CDR3 amino acids: CASSPVVGAYQETQYF. The CDR3 nucleotides are TGTGCCAGCTCGCCAGTCGTGGGGGCGTACCAAGAGACCCAGTACTTC.

This clone appeared a few times. This chain connects TRBV5-1 to TRBJ1-2; perhaps TRBD1 as D (5 bases). V shed 7 bases and J shed 6 bases, with 28 bases lying between them. CDR1 and CDR2 (germline): SGHRS, YFSETQ. There are 17 residues in the CDR3. The CDR3 here is CASLAPGTDPSEHGYTF. The CDR3 DNA reads as TGCGCCAGCCTAGCGCCCGGGACGGACCCGAGCGAGCATGGCTACACCTTC.

The gene calls are TRBV7-2 and TRBJ2-1; D may be TRBD2 (5 bases). The V and J ends lost 5 bases and 4 bases respectively, with 18 bases between them. The CDR3 has 16 amino acids. The germline V gene encodes CDR1 SGHTA and CDR2 FQGNSA. The CDR3 DNA follows: TGTGCCAGCAGCCTCACTCGACTAACCCAGTACAATGAGCAGTTCTTC. The encoded protein is CASSLTRLTQYNEQFF.

The chain couples TRBV3-1 (or the pseudogene TRBV3-2) to TRBJ1-2, with TRBD1 matching 7 bases. The trim removed 4 bases at V and 6 bases at J, leaving 8 bases unmatched. This CDR3 has 14 amino acids. The germline gives CDR1 LGHDT, CDR2 YNNKEL (reference sequence). CDR3 amino acids: CASSRQGRLDGYTF. In DNA, the CDR3 is TGTGCCAGCAGCCGACAGGGTCGACTGGATGGCTACACCTTC.

The chain recombines TRBV6-5 with TRBJ1-2; D might be TRBD1 (5 bases). Germline V gives CDR1 MNHEY, CDR2 SVGAGI. This CDR3 region has 15 residues. V lost 0 bases to trimming and J lost 5 bases, with 13 bases between them. CDR3 sequence reads: CASSYSAGLGYGYTF. The DNA for the CDR3 is TGTGCCAGCAGTTACTCGGCAGGGCTGGGGTATGGCTACACCTTC.

V is TRBV6-5 and J is TRBJ1-4; 7 bases are shared with TRBD1. V shed 2 bases and J 4 bases; nucleotides not matched to a gene: 1. CDR1 and CDR2 from the germline V gene are MNHEY and SVGAGI. This CDR3 is built from 14 residues. CDR3 in DNA: TGTGCCAGCAGTTACGGGACAGTTAATGAAAAACTGTTTTTT. This translates into CASSYGTVNEKLFF.

This clone turned up a few times. The chain has TRBV19 and TRBJ1-5; 9 nucleotides match TRBD1. The V and J ends lost 3 bases and 2 bases, in that order; junction bases with no gene match: 5. The CDR3 totals 16 residues. Germline CDR1 and CDR2: LNHDA and SQIVND (reference sequence). In DNA form, the CDR3 reads TGTGCCAGTAGTATGAGGGGACAGGGCCGCAATCAGCCCCAGCATTTT. The encoded protein is CASSMRGQGRNQPQHF. Full variable domain (remainder filled in from reference TRBV19 and TRBJ1-5): DGGITQSPKYLFRKEGQNVTLSCEQNLNHDAMYWYRQDPGQGLRLIYYSQIVNDFQKGDIAEGYSVSREKKESFPLTVTSAQKNPTAFYLCASSMRGQGRNQPQHFGDGTRLSIL.

The CDR3 spells CASSFDGTGSEKLFF. The CDR3 DNA follows: TGTGCCAGCAGCTTTGATGGGACAGGGAGTGAAAAACTGTTTTTT. This chain uses TRBV5-4 with TRBJ1-4, with TRBD1 identical over 9 bases. The CDR3 loop spans 15 amino acids. Germline CDR1 SGHNT, CDR2 YYREEE (reference sequence). V gave up 2 bases and J gave up 7 bases; unmatched junction bases: 6.

This chain joins TRBV7-2 and TRBJ1-1; D unclear. V shed 5 bases and J shed 0 bases, with 10 bases lying between them. CDR1 is SGHTA, CDR2 FQGNSA, per germline. The CDR3 length is 14 residues. DNA of the CDR3: TGTGCCAGCAGCCCCCAGGTGCTGAACACTGAAGCTTTCTTT. Protein sequence: CASSPQVLNTEAFF.

J is TRBJ2-3 and V is TRBV10-2; 7 nucleotides match TRBD1. J lost 1 base, V lost 10 bases, and 11 bases had no gene match. The CDR3 is made up of 15 amino acids. Per germline, CDR1 WSHSY and CDR2 SAAADI. CDR3 amino acids: CATRTGEYGTDTQYF. Written as DNA, the CDR3 is TGCGCCACCAGAACAGGGGAGTATGGCACAGATACGCAGTATTTT.

The chain uses TRBV7-9 and TRBJ1-2; maybe TRBD1 (5 bases). The CDR3 totals 12 residues. With 4 bases removed from V and 6 bases from J, the gap between germline ends came to 9 bases. CDR1 is SEHNR and CDR2 is FQNEAQ in the germline V gene (reference sequence). In nucleotides, the CDR3 is TGTGCCAGCAGCTGGGGCGGGGATGGCTACACCTTC. Translating gives CASSWGGDGYTF.

The chain joins TRBV12-3 or TRBV12-4 to TRBJ1-2; D remains unclear. V shed 6 bases and J shed 4 bases, with 9 bases lying between them. This CDR3 is 12 amino acids long. This chain's CDR3 is CASSADTYGYTF. Here the CDR3 DNA reads TGTGCCAGCAGCGCAGACACCTATGGCTACACCTTC.